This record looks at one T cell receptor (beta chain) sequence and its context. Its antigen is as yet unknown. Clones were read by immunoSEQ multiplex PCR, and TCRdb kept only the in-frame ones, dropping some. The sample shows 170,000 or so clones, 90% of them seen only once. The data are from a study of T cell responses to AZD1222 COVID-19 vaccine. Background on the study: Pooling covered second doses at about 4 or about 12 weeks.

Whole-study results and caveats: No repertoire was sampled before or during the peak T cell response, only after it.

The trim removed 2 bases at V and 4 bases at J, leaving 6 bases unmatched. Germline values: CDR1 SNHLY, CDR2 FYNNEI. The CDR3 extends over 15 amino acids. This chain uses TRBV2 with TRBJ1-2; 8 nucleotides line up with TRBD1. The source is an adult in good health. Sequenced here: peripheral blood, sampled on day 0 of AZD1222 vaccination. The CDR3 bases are TGTGCCAGCAGTGAACTGGACAGGGCGGCCTATGGCTACACCTTC. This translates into CASSELDRAAYGYTF.